This T cell receptor beta chain was captured in a study of cytomegalovirus exposure and HLA in healthy donors. The CDR3 has 17 amino acids. The germline CDR1 and CDR2 sequences are LGHNA and YSLEER. V lost 0 bases and J lost 4, with 16 bases in between. The PCR employed 60 Vbeta primers together with 13 Jbeta primers. Generated by immunoSEQ multiplex PCR, the TCRdb table keeps only in-frame clones and is missing some. The table includes over 85,000 clones, 75% to 90% detected once. The sample was PBMCs. The sequence was collected from a man between 35 and 55 years old in good health and CMV-seronegative. This chain connects TRBV4-3 to TRBJ2-1; D gene unclear. This chain's CDR3 is CASSQDHRRPLYNEQFF. For the CDR3, the DNA is TGCGCCAGCAGCCAAGATCACCGGCGCCCACTATACAATGAGCAGTTCTTC.